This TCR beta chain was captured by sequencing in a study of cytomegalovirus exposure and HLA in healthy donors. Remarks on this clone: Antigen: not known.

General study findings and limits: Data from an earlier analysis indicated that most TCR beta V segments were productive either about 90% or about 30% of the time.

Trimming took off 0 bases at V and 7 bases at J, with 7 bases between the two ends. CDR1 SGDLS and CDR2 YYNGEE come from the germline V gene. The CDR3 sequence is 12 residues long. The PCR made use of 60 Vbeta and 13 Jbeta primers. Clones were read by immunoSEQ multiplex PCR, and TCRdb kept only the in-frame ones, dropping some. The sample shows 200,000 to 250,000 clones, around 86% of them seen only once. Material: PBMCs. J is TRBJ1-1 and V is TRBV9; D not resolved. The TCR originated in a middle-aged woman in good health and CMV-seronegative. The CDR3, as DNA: TGTGCCAGCAGCGTAGGAGGCCTTGAAGCTTTCTTT. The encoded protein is CASSVGGLEAFF.